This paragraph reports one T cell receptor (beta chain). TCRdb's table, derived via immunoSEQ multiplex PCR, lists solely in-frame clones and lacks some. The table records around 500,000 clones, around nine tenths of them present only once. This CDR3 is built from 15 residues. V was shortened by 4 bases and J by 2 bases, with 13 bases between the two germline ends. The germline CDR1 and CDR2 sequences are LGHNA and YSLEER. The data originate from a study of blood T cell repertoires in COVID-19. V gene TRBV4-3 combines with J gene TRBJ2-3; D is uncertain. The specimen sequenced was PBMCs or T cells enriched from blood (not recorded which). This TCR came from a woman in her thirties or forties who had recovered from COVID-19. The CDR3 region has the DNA TGCGCCAGCAGCCCCTACTTTGAGGCCACAGATACGCAGTATTTT. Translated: CASSPYFEATDTQYF.